Listed below are T cell receptor beta chains from one sample, sequenced in a study of blood T cell repertoires in COVID-19. Using immunoSEQ multiplex PCR, the repertoire was profiled, and TCRdb retains in-frame clones only, with some absent. The table records 110,000 to 150,000 clones, 88% of them present only once. The sample consisted of peripheral blood. These receptors originate from a man in his sixties or seventies with acute or convalescent COVID-19. Each CDR3 is given with its conserved first and last residue. Each record gives: clone size, J gene, D gene, V gene, CDR3 protein, CDR3 DNA. The D gene is left open where the match is weak. Where a row states a size, it is once, few, many or the class of an expanded clone; other rows omit it.

.,TRBJ1-2,.,TRBV6-5,CASSRQSSILGYTF,TGTGCCAGCAGCCGACAGAGCTCTATACTTGGCTACACCTTC
.,TRBJ1-3,.,TRBV7-8,CATRPDTSGNTIYF,TGTGCCACCCGACCGGACACCTCGGGAAACACCATATATTTT
.,TRBJ2-5,TRBD1,TRBV5-8,CASSVGTGEQETQYF,TGTGCCAGCAGCGTAGGGACAGGGGAACAAGAGACCCAGTACTTC
.,TRBJ2-1,.,TRBV28,CASSLQGEGEQFF,TGTGCCAGCAGTTTACAGGGTGAAGGTGAGCAGTTCTTC
.,TRBJ1-2,TRBD1,TRBV6-5,CASRSSGTDYGYTF,TGTGCCAGCAGATCCTCCGGGACAGACTATGGCTACACCTTC
.,TRBJ2-3,TRBD2,TRBV5-1,CASSLVAGVTDTQYF,TGCGCCAGCAGCTTGGTGGCGGGAGTCACAGATACGCAGTATTTT
.,TRBJ2-4,.,TRBV6-1,CASSGGGLSRSKNIQYF,TGTGCCAGCAGTGGGGGAGGTCTCTCTAGGTCCAAAAACATTCAGTACTTC
few,TRBJ1-2,TRBD1,TRBV7-9,CASRGTGVVDEGYTF,TGTGCCAGCAGGGGGACAGGGGTGGTGGACGAGGGCTACACCTTC
.,TRBJ1-5,TRBD1,TRBV5-1,CASSLETGFEQPQHF,TGCGCCAGCAGCTTGGAGACAGGGTTCGAACAGCCCCAGCATTTT
.,TRBJ2-3,TRBD1,TRBV9,CASSPPPGQGFRSGTQYF,TGTGCCAGCAGCCCCCCTCCGGGACAGGGGTTCCGATCGGGTACGCAGTATTTT
.,TRBJ2-7,TRBD1,TRBV28,CASSAPGQGGYEQYF,TGTGCCAGCAGTGCTCCGGGACAGGGCGGCTACGAGCAGTACTTC
.,TRBJ1-6,.,TRBV5-6,CASSLGQRDSPLHF,TGTGCCAGCAGCCTTGGACAGCGAGATTCACCCCTCCACTTT
few,TRBJ2-2,.,TRBV19,CASNSGEPAGELFF,TGTGCCAGTAACTCCGGGGAGCCGGCCGGGGAGCTGTTTTTT
.,TRBJ1-2,.,TRBV7-2,CASSFGGSANYGYTF,TGTGCCAGCAGCTTTGGGGGCAGCGCTAACTATGGCTACACCTTC
once,TRBJ1-1,.,TRBV2,CASTREFTEAFF,TGTGCCAGCACCAGGGAATTCACTGAAGCTTTCTTT
.,TRBJ1-4,.,TRBV2,CASSLQDNEKLFF,TGTGCCAGCAGTTTGCAGGATAATGAAAAACTGTTTTTT
.,TRBJ1-5,TRBD1,TRBV5-8,CASSPETGGANQPQHF,TGTGCCAGCAGCCCGGAGACAGGGGGCGCCAATCAGCCCCAGCATTTT
.,TRBJ2-5,TRBD2,TRBV3-1/TRBV3-2,CASSQTQNMGGGYF,TGTGCCAGCAGCCAAACCCAAAACATGGGCGGGGGGTACTTC
.,TRBJ1-4,.,TRBV3-1/TRBV3-2,CASSLRGTNEKLFF,TGTGCCAGCAGCCTAAGGGGCACTAATGAAAAACTGTTTTTT
.,TRBJ1-6,TRBD1,TRBV29-1,CSVGQGADSPLHF,TGCAGCGTTGGACAGGGCGCGGATTCACCCCTCCACTTT
.,TRBJ2-3,TRBD2,TRBV5-4,CASSLASGRTDTQYF,TGTGCCAGCAGCTTGGCTAGCGGGAGGACAGATACGCAGTATTTT
.,TRBJ2-7,.,TRBV7-3,CASSPQGGGNYEQYF,TGTGCCAGCAGCCCCCAGGGGGGAGGCAACTACGAGCAGTACTTC
.,TRBJ2-5,TRBD1,TRBV4-1,CASSSKTGEETQYF,TGCGCCAGCAGCTCGAAAACAGGGGAAGAGACCCAGTACTTC
.,TRBJ1-2,TRBD1,TRBV6-6,CASSLDREGLYGYTF,TGTGCCAGCAGTCTGGACAGGGAGGGCCTCTATGGCTACACCTTC
.,TRBJ1-1,TRBD1,TRBV5-4,CASSTGQGDTEAFF,TGTGCCAGCAGCACGGGACAGGGGGACACTGAAGCTTTCTTT
once,TRBJ1-4,TRBD1,TRBV30,CAWSRDRVSKKLFF,TGTGCCTGGAGCCGCGACAGGGTATCTAAGAAACTGTTTTTT
.,TRBJ1-5,.,TRBV7-2,CASSLERGPQHF,TGTGCCAGCAGCTTAGAGAGAGGACCCCAGCATTTT
.,TRBJ2-7,TRBD1,TRBV5-1,CASSPGTGGSEQYF,TGCGCCAGCAGCCCAGGGACAGGGGGCTCCGAGCAGTACTTC
.,TRBJ2-1,.,TRBV5-4,CASSLPALSRNEQFF,TGTGCCAGCAGTCTACCGGCGTTGTCTAGGAATGAGCAGTTCTTC
few,TRBJ2-5,TRBD1,TRBV2,CASSESTGGWETQYF,TGTGCCAGCAGTGAAAGTACAGGGGGCTGGGAGACCCAGTACTTC
.,TRBJ2-2,.,TRBV14,CASSPHYSGELFF,TGTGCCAGCAGCCCTCACTACTCCGGGGAGCTGTTTTTT
.,TRBJ2-7,TRBD2,TRBV3-1/TRBV3-2,CASSPASGTYEQYF,TGTGCCAGCAGCCCGGCTAGCGGAACCTACGAGCAGTACTTC
few,TRBJ1-3,.,TRBV2,CASSEHGFSGNTIYF,TGTGCCAGCAGTGAGCACGGGTTCTCTGGAAACACCATATATTTT
.,TRBJ2-7,.,TRBV2,CASSGTLYYEQYF,TGTGCCAGCAGCGGGACTCTTTACTACGAGCAGTACTTC
few,TRBJ2-2,.,TRBV24-1,CATRGQGQTGELFF,TGTGCCACCAGGGGGCAGGGGCAAACCGGGGAGCTGTTTTTT
.,TRBJ2-1,TRBD2,TRBV5-1,CASKLAGGNEQFF,TGCGCCAGTAAACTAGCGGGAGGAAATGAGCAGTTCTTC
.,TRBJ2-7,TRBD1,TRBV27,CASRSDRAPYEQYF,TGTGCCAGCAGGTCGGACAGGGCACCCTACGAGCAGTACTTC
.,TRBJ2-7,TRBD2,TRBV19,CASRTGTKSYEQYF,TGTGCCAGTAGGACCGGGACTAAGTCCTACGAGCAGTACTTC
.,TRBJ2-1,TRBD2,TRBV9,CASSVPGPSGGANEQFF,TGTGCCAGCAGCGTCCCTGGGCCTAGCGGGGGGGCTAATGAGCAGTTCTTC
.,TRBJ1-6,.,TRBV5-4,CASREGGAMTSPLHF,TGTGCCAGCAGAGAAGGCGGCGCCATGACTTCACCCCTCCACTTT
.,TRBJ2-7,TRBD1,TRBV18,CASSPLGQSYEQYF,TGTGCCAGCTCACCACTGGGACAGTCCTACGAGCAGTACTTC
few,TRBJ1-4,.,TRBV6-7,CANAQGFGATNEKLFF,TGTGCCAACGCACAGGGTTTCGGAGCAACTAATGAAAAACTGTTTTTT
.,TRBJ2-7,TRBD1,TRBV29-1,CSVGTGTYEQYF,TGCAGCGTTGGGACAGGGACCTACGAGCAGTACTTC
once,TRBJ1-4,TRBD1,TRBV3-1/TRBV3-2,CASSQRESGQYKGEKLFF,TGTGCCAGCAGCCAAAGGGAGTCGGGACAGTATAAGGGTGAAAAACTGTTTTTT
.,TRBJ1-4,TRBD1,TRBV2,CASRETGISEKLFF,TGTGCCAGCAGGGAGACAGGGATTAGCGAAAAACTGTTTTTT
.,TRBJ2-7,.,TRBV7-8,CASSANPQSSLHEQYF,TGTGCCAGCAGCGCAAACCCCCAATCTAGCCTCCACGAGCAGTACTTC
.,TRBJ1-6,TRBD1,TRBV11-2,CASSVDRGNNSPLHF,TGTGCCAGCAGCGTGGACAGGGGAAATAATTCACCCCTCCACTTT
once,TRBJ2-3,.,TRBV10-3,CAISEWGTQYF,TGTGCCATCAGTGAGTGGGGCACGCAGTATTTT
few,TRBJ2-7,TRBD1,TRBV6-6,CASSIAGTGALYEQYF,TGTGCCAGCAGTATAGCCGGGACAGGGGCACTCTACGAGCAGTACTTC
once,TRBJ2-7,.,TRBV25-1,CASSRPGKTYEQYF,TGTGCCAGCAGTAGGCCAGGGAAAACCTACGAGCAGTACTTC
.,TRBJ2-7,TRBD2,TRBV6-5,CASSSPTSGGSYEQYF,TGTGCCAGCAGTTCCCCGACTAGCGGGGGATCCTACGAGCAGTACTTC
.,TRBJ1-3,.,TRBV7-2,CASSLHRPTSGNTIYF,TGTGCCAGCAGCTTACACAGGCCAACCTCTGGAAACACCATATATTTT